This T cell receptor (beta chain) was identified during a study of CD8+ T cells in alopecia areata. Study at large: For 6 to 18 months, tofacitinib was taken, and 6 months off drug followed.

The length of the CDR3 is 15 residues. The ends were cut back, 3 bases at V and 3 bases at J, with 13 bases in the middle. Germline CDR1 SGHRS, CDR2 YFSETQ. After isolation, RNA underwent reverse transcription to generate cDNA as the sequencing template. Only in-frame clones appear in the TCRdb table, and some are missing; sequencing was by immunoSEQ multiplex PCR. The table lists over 150,000 clones, about 60% of them singletons. As to treatment: oral pan-JAK inhibitor, 5-10 mg twice daily. The chain has TRBV5-1 and TRBJ2-1, with D perhaps being TRBD1 or TRBD2 (5 bases each). The source is a human donor with alopecia areata. Sequenced here: CD8+ T cells sorted from blood, sampled at week 24, from a patient treated with tofacitinib. The chain's CDR3 is CASSSRDRLYNEQFF. In nucleotides, the CDR3 is TGCGCCAGCAGCTCCCGGGACCGACTCTACAATGAGCAGTTCTTC.